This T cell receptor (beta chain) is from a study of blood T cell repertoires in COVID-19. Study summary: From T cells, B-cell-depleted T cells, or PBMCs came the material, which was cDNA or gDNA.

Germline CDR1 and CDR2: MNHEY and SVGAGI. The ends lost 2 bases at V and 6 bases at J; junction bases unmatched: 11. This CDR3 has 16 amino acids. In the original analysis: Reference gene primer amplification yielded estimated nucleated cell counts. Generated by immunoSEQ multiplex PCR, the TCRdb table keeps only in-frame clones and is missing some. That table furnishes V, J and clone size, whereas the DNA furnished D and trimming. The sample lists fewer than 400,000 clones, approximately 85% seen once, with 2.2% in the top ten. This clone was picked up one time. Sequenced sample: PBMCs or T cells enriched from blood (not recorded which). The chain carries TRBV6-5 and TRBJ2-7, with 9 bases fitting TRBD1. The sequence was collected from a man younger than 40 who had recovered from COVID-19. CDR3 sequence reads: CASSYRTGDLAREQYF. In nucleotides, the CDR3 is TGTGCCAGCAGTTACCGGACAGGGGACTTGGCACGCGAGCAGTACTTC.